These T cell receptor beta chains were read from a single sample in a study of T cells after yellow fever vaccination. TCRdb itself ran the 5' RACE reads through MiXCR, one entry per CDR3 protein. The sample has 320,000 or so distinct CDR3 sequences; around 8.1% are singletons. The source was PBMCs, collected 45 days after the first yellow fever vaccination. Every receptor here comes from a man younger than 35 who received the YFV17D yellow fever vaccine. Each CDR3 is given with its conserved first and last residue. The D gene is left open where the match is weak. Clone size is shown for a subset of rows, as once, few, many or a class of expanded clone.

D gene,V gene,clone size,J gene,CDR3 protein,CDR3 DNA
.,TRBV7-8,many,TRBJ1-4,CASSLTRYGHNEKLFF,TGTGCCAGCAGCTTAACCCGGTACGGCCATAATGAAAAACTGTTTTTT
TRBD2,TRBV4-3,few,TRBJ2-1,CASSQDPRGGLYNEQFF,TGCGCCAGCAGCCAAGACCCGCGGGGGGGCCTCTACAATGAGCAGTTCTTC
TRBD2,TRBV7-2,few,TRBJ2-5,CASSLAPGLAGGIQETQYF,TGTGCCAGCAGCTTAGCGCCGGGACTAGCGGGGGGTATACAAGAGACCCAGTACTTC
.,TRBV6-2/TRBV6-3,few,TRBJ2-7,CATLGQQTYEQYF,TGTGCCACCTTAGGACAGCAAACCTACGAGCAGTACTTC
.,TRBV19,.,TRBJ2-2,CASSLRATGELFF,TGTGCCAGTAGTCTCCGGGCAACCGGGGAGCTGTTTTTT
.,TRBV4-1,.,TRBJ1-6,CASSGQINVKHSPLHF,TGCGCCAGCTCGGGACAAATCAATGTGAAGCATTCACCCCTCCACTTT
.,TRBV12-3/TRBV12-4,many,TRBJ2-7,CASSPGTGNYEQYF,TGTGCCAGCAGTCCCGGGACGGGGAACTACGAGCAGTACTTC
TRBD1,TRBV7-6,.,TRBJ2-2,CASSQNRGLTGELFF,TGTGCCAGCAGCCAAAACAGGGGGCTCACCGGGGAGCTGTTTTTT
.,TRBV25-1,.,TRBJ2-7,CASSEFGRSPLGEQYF,TGTGCCAGCAGTGAATTTGGGAGATCCCCCCTTGGCGAGCAGTACTTC
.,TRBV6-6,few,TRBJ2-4,CASSSAGPGQYF,TGTGCCAGCAGTTCCGCCGGACCGGGGCAGTACTTC
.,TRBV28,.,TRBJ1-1,CASSLGISEAFF,TGTGCCAGCAGTTTAGGCATCTCTGAAGCTTTCTTT
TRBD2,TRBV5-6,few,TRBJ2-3,CASSFGGGPTDTQYF,TGTGCCAGCAGCTTTGGCGGGGGGCCCACAGATACGCAGTATTTT
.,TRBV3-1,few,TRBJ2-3,CASSQYTGLDTGDTQYF,TGTGCCAGCAGCCAATATACCGGGCTAGATACGGGAGATACGCAGTATTTT
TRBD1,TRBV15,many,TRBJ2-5,CATSVNRQGRETQYF,TGTGCCACCAGCGTCAATCGACAGGGGCGGGAGACCCAGTACTTC
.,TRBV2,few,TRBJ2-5,CASSDRAGETQYF,TGTGCCAGCAGTGACAGGGCAGGGGAGACCCAGTACTTC
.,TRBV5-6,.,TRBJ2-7,CASSLGPRVEQYF,TGTGCCAGCAGCTTGGGACCCAGGGTTGAGCAGTACTTC
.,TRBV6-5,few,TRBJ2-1,CASSYQDGREQFF,TGTGCCAGCAGTTACCAAGACGGGCGTGAGCAGTTCTTC
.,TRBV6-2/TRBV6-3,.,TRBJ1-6,CASNPTTSSPLHF,TGTGCCAGCAACCCGACGACATCCTCACCCCTCCACTTT
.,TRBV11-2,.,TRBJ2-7,CASSPGPLYEQYF,TGTGCCAGTAGCCCCGGGCCCCTCTACGAGCAGTACTTC
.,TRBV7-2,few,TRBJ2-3,CASSSGTYSTDTQYF,TGTGCCAGCAGTTCCGGGACCTATAGCACAGATACGCAGTATTTT
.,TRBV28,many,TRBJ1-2,CASSLNTPGYTF,TGTGCCAGCAGTTTGAATACGCCTGGCTACACCTTC
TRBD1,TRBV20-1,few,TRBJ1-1,CSAPTGADLEAFF,TGCAGTGCTCCGACAGGGGCCGACCTTGAAGCTTTCTTT
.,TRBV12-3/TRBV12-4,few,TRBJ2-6,CASSNIVSGANVLTF,TGTGCCAGCAGCAATATTGTCTCTGGGGCCAACGTCCTGACTTTC
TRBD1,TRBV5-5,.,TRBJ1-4,CASSLVPGQPTTNEKLFF,TGTGCCAGCAGCTTGGTGCCGGGACAGCCTACAACTAATGAAAAACTGTTTTTT
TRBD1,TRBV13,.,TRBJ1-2,CASSTTGTDYGYTF,TGTGCCAGCAGCACTACCGGGACAGACTATGGCTACACCTTC
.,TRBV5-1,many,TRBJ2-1,CASSLPDNEQFF,TGCGCCAGCAGCTTACCGGACAATGAGCAGTTCTTC
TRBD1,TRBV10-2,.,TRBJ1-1,CASRDTGTGVPAAFF,TGCGCCAGCAGGGATACCGGGACAGGGGTACCCGCAGCTTTCTTT
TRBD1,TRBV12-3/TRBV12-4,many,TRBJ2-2,CASSSGTGSTGELFF,TGTGCCAGCAGCTCCGGGACAGGGAGCACCGGGGAGCTGTTTTTT
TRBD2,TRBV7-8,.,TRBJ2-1,CASSPTSGPTAGSYNEQFF,TGTGCCAGCAGCCCGACTAGCGGGCCGACCGCGGGCTCCTACAATGAGCAGTTCTTC
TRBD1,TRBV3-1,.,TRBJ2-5,CASSQTGEETQYF,TGTGCCAGCAGCCAAACAGGGGAAGAGACCCAGTACTTC
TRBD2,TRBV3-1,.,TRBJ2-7,CASSLGAGGYEQYF,TGTGCCAGCAGCCTGGGAGCGGGGGGCTACGAGCAGTACTTC
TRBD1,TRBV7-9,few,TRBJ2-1,CASSIYRDSLNEQFF,TGTGCCAGCAGCATCTACCGGGACAGCCTAAATGAGCAGTTCTTC
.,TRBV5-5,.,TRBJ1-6,CASSLFRANDSPLHF,TGTGCCAGCAGCTTGTTCAGGGCTAATGATTCACCCCTCCACTTT
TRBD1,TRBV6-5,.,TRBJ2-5,CASSYRTGGKETQYF,TGTGCCAGCAGTTACCGGACAGGGGGCAAAGAGACCCAGTACTTC
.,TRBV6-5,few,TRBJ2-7,CASSYSESLRQYF,TGTGCCAGCAGTTACTCGGAGAGTCTGAGACAATACTTC
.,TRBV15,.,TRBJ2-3,CATSRTSTDTQYF,TGTGCCACCAGCAGAACTAGCACAGATACGCAGTATTTT
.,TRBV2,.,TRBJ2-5,CASSGNTVGRETQYF,TGTGCCAGCAGTGGAAACACGGTTGGGCGAGAGACCCAGTACTTC
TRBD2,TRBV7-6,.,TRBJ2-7,CASSFTSSGYEQYF,TGTGCCAGCAGCTTTACGTCTAGCGGCTACGAGCAGTACTTC
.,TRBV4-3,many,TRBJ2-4,CASSQVLGADNIQYF,TGCGCCAGCAGCCAAGTTTTGGGCGCGGATAACATTCAGTACTTC
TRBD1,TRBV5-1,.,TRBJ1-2,CASSPGQGIIGYTF,TGCGCCAGCAGCCCGGGACAGGGTATCATCGGCTACACCTTC
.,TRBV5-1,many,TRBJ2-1,CASSDHGPNNEQFF,TGCGCCAGCAGCGACCACGGGCCTAACAATGAGCAGTTCTTC
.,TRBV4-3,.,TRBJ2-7,CASSQGLSYEQYF,TGCGCCAGCAGCCAGGGGCTTTCCTACGAGCAGTACTTC
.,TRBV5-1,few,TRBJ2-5,CASSLPVGAGQETQYF,TGCGCCAGCAGCTTGCCGGTTGGAGCGGGTCAAGAGACCCAGTACTTC
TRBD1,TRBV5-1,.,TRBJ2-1,CASSLAGDSSYNEQFF,TGCGCCAGCAGCTTGGCCGGGGACAGCTCCTACAATGAGCAGTTCTTC
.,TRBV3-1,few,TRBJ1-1,CASSQSGSDGEAFF,TGTGCCAGCAGCCAATCCGGGTCGGATGGTGAAGCTTTCTTT
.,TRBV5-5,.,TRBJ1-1,CASSLPNMGTEAFF,TGTGCCAGCAGCTTGCCTAATATGGGCACTGAAGCTTTCTTT
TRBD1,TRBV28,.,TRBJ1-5,CASSFLTGSQPQHF,TGTGCCAGCAGTTTCCTGACAGGGTCTCAGCCCCAGCATTTT
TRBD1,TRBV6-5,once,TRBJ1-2,CASSYSTRGLGYTF,TGTGCCAGCAGTTACTCAACCAGGGGGCTTGGCTACACCTTC
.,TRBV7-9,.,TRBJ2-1,CASSLGRAQFYNEQFF,TGTGCCAGCAGTCTGGGCAGGGCCCAATTCTACAATGAGCAGTTCTTC
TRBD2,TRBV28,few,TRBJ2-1,CASSFPRLAGVFYNEQFF,TGTGCCAGCAGTTTCCCTAGACTAGCGGGGGTTTTCTACAATGAGCAGTTCTTC
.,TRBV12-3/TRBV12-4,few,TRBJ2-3,CASSFLAGPDTQYF,TGTGCCAGCAGTTTCTTGGCAGGGCCCGATACGCAGTATTTT